Below are 15 T cell receptor beta chains sequenced from a single sample in a study of blood T cell repertoires in COVID-19 (dated by TCRdb to the early 2020s). Libraries were constructed by the immunoSEQ multiplex PCR assay. In TCRdb, the immuneACCESS table is reduced to in-frame sequences with V and J assigned. These tables do not hold every clone; where another copy was compared, an unresolved V gene accounts for under half, and the others remain unexplained. Within this sample are 120,000 or so clones, with approximately 81% of them counted one time only. In total, the top ten clones hold around 5.2% of the sample. The source material was peripheral blood. Receptor source: a man aged 60-69 years with acute or convalescent COVID-19.

This clone was recorded once. The chain combines TRBV7-3 with TRBJ2-3, with D perhaps TRBD2 (6 bases). V was cut by 2 bases and J by 6 bases, with 12 bases left in between. Germline-derived CDR1 and CDR2 are SGHTA and FQGTGA. The CDR3 is made up of 14 amino acids. In nucleotides, the CDR3 is TGTGCCAGCAGCTTAGGGACTTCTCGGGATACGCAGTATTTT. It specifies CASSLGTSRDTQYF. Drawing the rest from reference TRBV7-3 and TRBJ2-3, the complete variable domain is GAGVSQTPSNKVTEKGKYVELRCDPISGHTALYWYRQSLGQGPEFLIYFQGTGAADDSGLPNDRFFAVRPEGSVSTLKIQRTERGDSAVYLCASSLGTSRDTQYFGPGTRLTVL.

DNA for the CDR3: TGTGCCAGCAGCTTAGCGGGGCAGGCAGATACGCAGTATTTT. It specifies CASSLAGQADTQYF. The J gene is TRBJ2-3, the V gene TRBV5-4, with TRBD2 matching 7 bases. J lost 4 bases, V lost 2 bases, and 4 bases had no gene match. Germline V gene lookup returns CDR1 SGHNT and CDR2 YYREEE (reference sequence). CDR3 length: 14 amino acids.

The rearrangement uses TRBV7-3 and TRBJ2-3; 9 nucleotides line up with TRBD2. The ends lost 2 bases at V and 3 bases at J; junction bases unmatched: 12. The germline gives CDR1 SGHTA, CDR2 FQGTGA. CDR3 length: 18 residues. The CDR3 coding sequence is TGTGCCAGCAGCTTACAACCCCGGGCTAGCGGGGTAACAGATACGCAGTATTTT. It translates to CASSLQPRASGVTDTQYF.

The chain is built from TRBV7-9 and TRBJ1-2, with 7 bases identical to TRBD1. Per the germline V gene, CDR1 is SEHNR and CDR2 is FQNEAQ (reference sequence). V shed 1 base, J shed 1 base, and the junction held 3 bases outside the gene matches. The CDR3 runs 15 residues. DNA for the CDR3: TGTGCCAGCAGCTTAGGGGACAGCCTTAACTATGGCTACACCTTC. This gives the protein CASSLGDSLNYGYTF.

The rearrangement uses TRBV12-3 or TRBV12-4 and TRBJ1-2, with 7 bases lining up with TRBD1. V shed 9 bases, J shed 0 bases, and the junction held 4 bases outside the gene matches. CDR3 length: 13 amino acids. For the CDR3, the DNA is TGTGCCAGTACGGGACAGACTAACTATGGCTACACCTTC. Translated, it gives CASTGQTNYGYTF.

This sequence joins TRBV12-5 and TRBJ1-2; no clear D gene. The V end was cut by 3 bases, the J end by 0 bases, with 14 bases between. Germline V gene lookup returns CDR1 LGHNT and CDR2 FRNRAP. The CDR3 runs 16 residues. The CDR3, as DNA: TGTGCTAGTGGTTTCTCAGTGGGCACCTCTAACTATGGCTACACCTTC. Translating gives CASGFSVGTSNYGYTF.

The chain combines TRBV3-1 (or the pseudogene TRBV3-2) with TRBJ1-2; 7 bases match TRBD1. The CDR3 runs 14 residues. V lost 3 bases, J lost 8 bases, and 9 bases stayed unmatched. CDR1 is LGHDT and CDR2 is YNNKEL in the germline V gene (reference sequence). The CDR3 sequence: CASSHLARGQGYTF. The DNA for the CDR3 is TGTGCCAGCAGCCACTTGGCAAGGGGGCAAGGCTACACCTTC.

The gene calls are TRBV27 and TRBJ1-2; possible D gene TRBD1, 5 bases. Germline values: CDR1 MNHEY, CDR2 SMNVEV (reference sequence). V was clipped by 3 bases and J by 4 bases, with 12 bases between them. This CDR3 comprises 14 residues. CDR3 protein: CASSFRGQSYGYTF. The CDR3 coding sequence is TGTGCCAGCAGTTTTAGGGGCCAGTCCTATGGCTACACCTTC.

This clone turned up a few times. CDR3 loop: CASSSGLWGYTF. CDR3 in DNA: TGTGCCAGCAGTTCCGGACTTTGGGGCTACACCTTC. This chain uses TRBV6-2 or TRBV6-3 with TRBJ1-2; D gene ambiguous. Germline CDR1 reads MNHEY; CDR2 reads SVGEGT. The CDR3 has 12 residues. V was clipped by 4 bases and J by 8 bases, with 11 bases between them.

The gene calls are TRBV27 and TRBJ1-5; D is unclear. Germline V CDR1 and CDR2: MNHEY, SMNVEV (reference sequence). The CDR3 loop spans 15 amino acids. V was pared by 4 bases and J by 4 bases, with 14 bases between. DNA of the CDR3: TGTGCCAGCAGTTGGTCAGTTGGGGAGAATCAGCCCCAGCATTTT. Residues: CASSWSVGENQPQHF.

V usage is TRBV7-9 and J usage is TRBJ2-3; D uncertain. Germline CDR1 is SEHNR and CDR2 is FQNEAQ (reference sequence). Between the trimmed V and J ends, which lost 1 base and 10 bases, there was a span of 21 bases. This CDR3 spans 16 amino acids. CDR3 nucleotide sequence: TGTGCCAGCAGCTTAGGGGTCTCCCAAGGAATAAGCGCGCAGTATTTT. It translates to CASSLGVSQGISAQYF. The entire variable domain, with the rest obtained from reference TRBV7-9 and TRBJ2-3, is as follows: DTGVSQNPRHKITKRGQNVTFRCDPISEHNRLYWYRQTLGQGPEFLTYFQNEAQLEKSRLLSDRFSAERPKGSFSTLEIQRTEQGDSAMYLCASSLGVSQGISAQYFGPGTRLTVL.

Here the CDR3 DNA reads TGTGCCAGCAGCTTCGGGACTAGCGGGAGTTACGAGCAGTACTTC. Protein product: CASSFGTSGSYEQYF. The rearrangement links TRBV3-1 (or the pseudogene TRBV3-2) to TRBJ2-7, with 14 bases fitting TRBD2. The junction had 4 bases not matched to a gene; V was cut back by 5 bases and J by 4 bases. The CDR3 contains 15 residues. Germline assignment: CDR1 LGHDT and CDR2 YNNKEL (reference sequence).

The chain couples TRBV27 to TRBJ2-2; tentative D call: TRBD2 (5 bases). The germline gives CDR1 MNHEY, CDR2 SMNVEV (reference sequence). Trimming stripped 3 bases from V and 4 bases from J, with 18 bases between. The length of the CDR3 is 17 residues. CDR3 sequence reads: CASSFSSGKAFTGELFF. CDR3 DNA: TGTGCCAGCAGTTTCTCGTCGGGGAAGGCGTTCACCGGGGAGCTGTTTTTT.

The chain has TRBV5-5 and TRBJ1-2, with TRBD1 identical over 8 bases. This CDR3 contains 15 residues. V was clipped by 3 bases and J by 1 base; unmatched bases: 5. Germline V gives CDR1 SGHKS, CDR2 YYEKEE (reference sequence). The CDR3 DNA reads TGTGCCAGCAGCTCCCGGACAGGGAATAACTATGGCTACACCTTC. Its translation: CASSSRTGNNYGYTF.

This chain connects TRBV4-1 to TRBJ2-7; the D gene is possibly TRBD1 (5 bases). The length of the CDR3 is 16 residues. V was clipped by 2 bases and J by 6 bases, with 20 bases between them. The germline V gene has CDR1 MGHRA and CDR2 YSYEKL. The CDR3 coding sequence is TGCGCCAGCAGCCAAATACTGACAAAGAAGGGGTTCGAGCAGTACTTC. Translation gives CASSQILTKKGFEQYF.